This T cell receptor (beta chain) was sequenced for a study of blood T cell repertoires in COVID-19. The germline CDR1 and CDR2 sequences are DFQATT and SNEGSKA (reference sequence). J lost 5 bases, V lost 3 bases, and 10 bases had no gene match. This CDR3 comprises 15 residues. Sequencing used immunoSEQ multiplex PCR; TCRdb keeps in-frame clones, though not all of them. The sample contains fewer than 130,000 clones, approximately 90% of which appear only once. Sequenced material: peripheral blood. This TCR was recovered from a human donor in a cohort sampled during active COVID-19. This chain uses TRBV20-1 with TRBJ2-1; 7 nucleotides agree with TRBD2. The CDR3 loop reads CSASLGGRGNNEQFF. CDR3 DNA sequence: TGCAGTGCTAGTTTGGGCGGGAGAGGAAACAATGAGCAGTTCTTC.